Following are 16 T cell receptor beta chains from one sample sequenced in a study of T cell responses to AZD1222 COVID-19 vaccine. Some clones are missing from TCRdb's copy, which holds only in-frame ones; the method was immunoSEQ multiplex PCR. The table includes around 140,000 clones, 85% to 95% detected once. Sequencing was performed on peripheral blood, taken on day 0 of AZD1222 vaccination. These receptors all come from an adult in good health.

The chain is built from TRBV2 and TRBJ1-2; the D gene is possibly TRBD1 (5 bases). This CDR3 region has 14 residues. Looked up from germline, CDR1 is SNHLY and CDR2 is FYNNEI. The V and J ends lost 5 bases and 3 bases respectively, with 13 bases between them. CDR3 DNA: TGTGCCAGCAGTTATCCTCTGGGGGACTATGGCTACACCTTC. Encoded protein: CASSYPLGDYGYTF. Filled out from reference TRBV2 and TRBJ1-2, the complete variable domain reads EPEVTQTPSHQVTQMGQEVILRCVPISNHLYFYWYRQILGQKVEFLVSFYNNEISEKSEIFDDQFSVERPDGSNFTLKIRSTKLEDSAMYFCASSYPLGDYGYTFGSGTRLTVV.

This sequence joins TRBV30 and TRBJ2-5; D is ambiguous. Germline loops: CDR1 GTSNPN, CDR2 SVGIG (reference sequence). The length of the CDR3 is 13 residues. V lost 0 bases and J 3 bases, leaving 8 bases between the germline ends. CDR3 loop: CAWSVLIKETQYF. CDR3 DNA: TGTGCCTGGAGTGTACTTATCAAAGAGACCCAGTACTTC.

The chain recombines TRBV7-9 with TRBJ2-1, with 9 bases lining up with TRBD2. V dropped 1 base and J dropped 0; count of bases not matched to a gene: 10. This CDR3 is 19 amino acids long. Germline V gene sequence: CDR1 SEHNR, CDR2 FQNEAQ (reference sequence). The CDR3 DNA follows: TGTGCCAGCAGCTTAGTTCATGGGCTAGCGGGAAGCTCCTACAATGAGCAGTTCTTC. Translation: CASSLVHGLAGSSYNEQFF.

The genes are TRBV5-6 and TRBJ1-2; D is unclear. The CDR3 is 14 residues long. V dropped 4 bases and J dropped 6 bases, with 16 bases sitting between them. Germline assignment: CDR1 SGHDT and CDR2 YYEEEE. CDR3 nucleotides: TGTGCCAGCAGCCAAGGGTGGCTCGGGGATGGCTACACCTTC. Residues: CASSQGWLGDGYTF. Using reference TRBV5-6 and TRBJ1-2 for the parts outside the CDR3, the full variable domain is DAGVTQSPTHLIKTRGQQVTLRCSPKSGHDTVSWYQQALGQGPQFIFQYYEEEERQRGNFPDRFSGHQFPNYSSELNVNALLLGDSALYLCASSQGWLGDGYTFGSGTRLTVV.

The chain joins TRBV4-2 to TRBJ2-3, with D perhaps matching TRBD1 or TRBD2 (5 bases each). Trimming left V 4 bases short and J 2 bases short, with 13 bases between. The germline CDR1 and CDR2 sequences are LGHNA and YNFKEQ. This CDR3 has 15 residues. The CDR3 loop is CASSRPGRTTDTQYF. The CDR3 DNA reads TGTGCCAGCAGCCGTCCGGGACGGACCACAGATACGCAGTATTTT.

The V call is TRBV7-2, the J call TRBJ1-6, with a possible D match to TRBD1 (5 bases). CDR1 and CDR2 from the germline V gene are SGHTA and FQGNSA. This CDR3 comprises 17 residues. V lost 2 bases and J lost 2, with 13 bases in between. CDR3 region: CASSLTFTGAYNSPLHF. The CDR3 DNA reads as TGTGCCAGCAGCTTAACGTTTACAGGCGCCTATAATTCACCCCTCCACTTT.

The V gene is TRBV5-1, the J gene TRBJ1-6; D perhaps matches TRBD1 (5 bases). The CDR3 extends over 14 amino acids. Germline CDR1 is SGHRS and CDR2 is YFSETQ. The V and J ends lost 0 bases and 14 bases respectively, with 15 bases between them. The DNA for the CDR3 is TGCGCCAGCAGCTTGGCCGACAGCCCCCAGGCCCTCCACTTT. This encodes CASSLADSPQALHF.

The chain joins TRBV12-3 or TRBV12-4 to TRBJ1-2; D is uncertain. The CDR3 spans 12 residues. Trimming pared 3 bases from V and 3 bases from J, leaving 5 bases between. CDR3 nucleotide sequence: TGTGCCAGCAGTTTTCGGTACTATGGCTACACCTTC. Amino acids: CASSFRYYGYTF.

The genes are TRBV9 and TRBJ1-2, with D tentatively TRBD1 (5 bases). Germline CDR1 reads SGDLS; CDR2 reads YYNGEE. The CDR3 covers 16 residues. Trimming took 2 bases from V and 2 from J, leaving 16 bases between them. The CDR3: CASSVRGLPMNYGYTF. The CDR3 DNA reads as TGTGCCAGCAGCGTGAGGGGACTACCAATGAACTATGGCTACACCTTC.

V gene TRBV14 combines with J gene TRBJ1-3; D unresolved. The CDR3 length is 15 residues. V lost 4 bases and J lost 3, with 13 bases in between. From germline, CDR1 is SGHDN and CDR2 FVKESK. CDR3 amino acids: CASSPSRRGGNTIYF. The CDR3 bases are TGTGCCAGCAGCCCCTCGCGCAGAGGTGGAAACACCATATATTTT. The entire variable domain, with the rest obtained from reference TRBV14 and TRBJ1-3, is as follows: EAGVTQFPSHSVIEKGQTVTLRCDPISGHDNLYWYRRVMGKEIKFLLHFVKESKQDESGMPNNRFLAERTGGTYSTLKVQPAELEDSGVYFCASSPSRRGGNTIYFGEGSWLTVV.

The V and J genes are TRBV7-9 and TRBJ1-2; the D is unclear. V lost 3 bases and J lost 4, with 6 bases in between. This CDR3 spans 12 amino acids. CDR1 and CDR2 (germline): SEHNR, FQNEAQ (reference sequence). In DNA, the CDR3 is TGTGCCAGCAGCTTGGTGACCTATGGCTACACCTTC. Its translation is CASSLVTYGYTF.

Of note for this clone: The DNA is left out, because the CDR3 cannot be placed on it with certainty; the CDR3 is given as TCRdb lists it. The chain joins TRBV6-1 to TRBJ2-1; TRBD2, the table's D call, was not compared with the DNA. The CDR3 is 16 amino acids in total, end residues counted. From germline, CDR1 is MNHNS and CDR2 SASEGT. CDR3 residues: CASSVGAGARLGGRFF.

The rearrangement joins TRBV3-1 (or the pseudogene TRBV3-2) to TRBJ1-2; D unresolved. Germline CDR1 LGHDT, CDR2 YNNKEL (reference sequence). The germline V and J ends were trimmed by 4 bases and 4 bases, with 22 bases remaining between them. The CDR3 has 17 residues. CDR3 loop: CASSPAPLLWGFYGYTF. The CDR3 DNA follows: TGTGCCAGCAGCCCCGCACCCCTACTCTGGGGATTCTATGGCTACACCTTC.

CDR3 nucleotide sequence: TGTGCCAGCAGTACAGGGTCTTCTACCCCCTACGAGCAGTACTTC. Protein: CASSTGSSTPYEQYF. This chain links TRBV6-5 with TRBJ2-7; D might be TRBD1 (6 bases). Germline CDR1 is MNHEY and CDR2 is SVGAGI. V was cut by 5 bases and J by 2 bases, with 16 bases left in between. This CDR3 comprises 15 residues.

This clone was seen a handful of times. The CDR3, as DNA: TGTGCCAGCAGTGACTCGGAAGCCACTGAAGCTTTCTTT. This gives the protein CASSDSEATEAFF. The chain has TRBV6-4 and TRBJ1-1; D is undetermined. CDR3 length equals 13 residues. Trimming stripped 0 bases from V and 4 bases from J, with 6 bases between. Germline V lookup: CDR1 MRHNA, CDR2 SNTAGT.

The chain has TRBV10-3 and TRBJ1-1; 8 nucleotides agree with TRBD1. Per the germline V gene, CDR1 is ENHRY and CDR2 is SYGVKD. The length of the CDR3 is 15 residues. V trimming: 6 bases; J trimming: 3 bases; junction bases outside the gene matches: 9. The CDR3 reads CAISWTGKADTEAFF. CDR3 DNA: TGTGCCATCAGCTGGACAGGGAAGGCGGACACTGAAGCTTTCTTT.